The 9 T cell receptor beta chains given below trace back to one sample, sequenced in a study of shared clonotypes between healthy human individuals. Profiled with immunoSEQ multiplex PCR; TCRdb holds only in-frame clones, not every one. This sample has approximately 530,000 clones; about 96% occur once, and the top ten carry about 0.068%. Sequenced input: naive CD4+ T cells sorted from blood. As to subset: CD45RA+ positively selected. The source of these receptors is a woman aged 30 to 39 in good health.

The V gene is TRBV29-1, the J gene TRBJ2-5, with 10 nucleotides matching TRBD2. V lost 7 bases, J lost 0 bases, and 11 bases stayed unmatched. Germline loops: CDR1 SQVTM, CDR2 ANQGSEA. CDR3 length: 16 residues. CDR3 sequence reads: CSALVSTSGHQETQYF. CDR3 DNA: TGCAGCGCCTTGGTTTCGACTAGCGGGCACCAAGAGACCCAGTACTTC.

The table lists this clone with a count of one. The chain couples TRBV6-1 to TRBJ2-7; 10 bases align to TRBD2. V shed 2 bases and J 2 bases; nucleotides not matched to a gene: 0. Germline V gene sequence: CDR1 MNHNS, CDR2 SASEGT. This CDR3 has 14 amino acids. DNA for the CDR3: TGTGCCAGCAGTGAACTAGCGGGAGCCTACGAGCAGTACTTC. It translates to CASSELAGAYEQYF.

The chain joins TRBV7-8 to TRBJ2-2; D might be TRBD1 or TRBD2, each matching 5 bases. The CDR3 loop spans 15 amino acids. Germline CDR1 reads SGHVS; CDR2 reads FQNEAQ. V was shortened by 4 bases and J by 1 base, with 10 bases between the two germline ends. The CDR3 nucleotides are TGTGCCAGCAGCTCCGGGACGGTGAACACCGGGGAGCTGTTTTTT. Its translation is CASSSGTVNTGELFF.

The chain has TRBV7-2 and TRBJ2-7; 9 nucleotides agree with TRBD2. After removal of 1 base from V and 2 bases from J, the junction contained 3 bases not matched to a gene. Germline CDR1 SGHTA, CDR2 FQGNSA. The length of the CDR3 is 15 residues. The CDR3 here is CASSLDPSGTYEQYF. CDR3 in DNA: TGTGCCAGCAGCTTAGATCCTAGCGGGACCTACGAGCAGTACTTC.

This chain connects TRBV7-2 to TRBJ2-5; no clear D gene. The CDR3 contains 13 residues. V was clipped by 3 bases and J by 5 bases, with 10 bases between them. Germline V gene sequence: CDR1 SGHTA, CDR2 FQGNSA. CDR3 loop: CASSLGYRETQYF. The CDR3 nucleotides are TGTGCCAGCAGCTTGGGGTATCGGGAGACCCAGTACTTC.

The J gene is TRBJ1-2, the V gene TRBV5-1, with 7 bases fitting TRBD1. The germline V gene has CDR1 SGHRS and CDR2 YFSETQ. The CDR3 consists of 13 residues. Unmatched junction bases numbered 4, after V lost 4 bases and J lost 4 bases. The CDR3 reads CASSQEGAYGYTF. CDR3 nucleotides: TGCGCCAGCAGCCAGGAGGGGGCCTATGGCTACACCTTC.

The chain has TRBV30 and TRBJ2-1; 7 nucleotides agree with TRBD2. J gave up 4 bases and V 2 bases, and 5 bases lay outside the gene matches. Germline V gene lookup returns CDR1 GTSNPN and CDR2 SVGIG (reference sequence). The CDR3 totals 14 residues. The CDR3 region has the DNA TGTGCCTGGAGTCCGGGGGGAGGGTACAATGAGCAGTTCTTC. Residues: CAWSPGGGYNEQFF.

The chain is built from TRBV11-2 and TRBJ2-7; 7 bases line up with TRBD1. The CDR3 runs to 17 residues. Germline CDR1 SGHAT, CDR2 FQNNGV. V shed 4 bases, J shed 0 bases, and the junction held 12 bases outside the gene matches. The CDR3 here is CASSSYKTGQRSYEQYF. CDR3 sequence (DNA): TGTGCCAGCAGCTCATATAAAACGGGACAGCGCTCCTACGAGCAGTACTTC.

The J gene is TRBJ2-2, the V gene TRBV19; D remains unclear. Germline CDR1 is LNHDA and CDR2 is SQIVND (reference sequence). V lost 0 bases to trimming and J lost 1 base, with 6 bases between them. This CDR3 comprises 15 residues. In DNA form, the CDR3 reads TGTGCCAGTAGTATAGATCTCAGGAACACCGGGGAGCTGTTTTTT. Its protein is CASSIDLRNTGELFF.